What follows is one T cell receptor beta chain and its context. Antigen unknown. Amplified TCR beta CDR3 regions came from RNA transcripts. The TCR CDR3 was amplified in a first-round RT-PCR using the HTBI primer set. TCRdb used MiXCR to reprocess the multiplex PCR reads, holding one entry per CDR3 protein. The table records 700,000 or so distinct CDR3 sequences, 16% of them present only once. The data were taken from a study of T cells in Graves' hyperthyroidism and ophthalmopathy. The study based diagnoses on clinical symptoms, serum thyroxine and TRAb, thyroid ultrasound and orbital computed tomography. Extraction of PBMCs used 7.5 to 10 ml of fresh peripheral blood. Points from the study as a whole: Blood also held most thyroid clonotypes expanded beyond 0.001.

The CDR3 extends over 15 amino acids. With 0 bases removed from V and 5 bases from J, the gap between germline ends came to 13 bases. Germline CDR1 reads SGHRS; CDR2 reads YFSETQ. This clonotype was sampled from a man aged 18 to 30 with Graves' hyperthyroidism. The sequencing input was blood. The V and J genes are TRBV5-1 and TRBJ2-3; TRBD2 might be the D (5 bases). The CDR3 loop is CASSLGRPRGDTQYF. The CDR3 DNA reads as TGCGCCAGCAGCTTGGGGCGCCCCCGGGGAGATACGCAGTATTTT.